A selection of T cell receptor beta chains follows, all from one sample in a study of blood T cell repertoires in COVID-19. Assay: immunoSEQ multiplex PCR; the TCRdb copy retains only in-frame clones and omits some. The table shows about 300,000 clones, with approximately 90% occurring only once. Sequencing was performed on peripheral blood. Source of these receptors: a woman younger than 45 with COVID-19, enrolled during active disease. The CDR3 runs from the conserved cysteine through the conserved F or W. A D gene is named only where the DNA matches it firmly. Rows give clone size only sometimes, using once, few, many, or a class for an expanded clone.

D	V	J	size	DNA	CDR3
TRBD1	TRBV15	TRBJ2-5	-	TGTGCCACCAGCAGAACCCTCGACAGGGCTGAGACCCAGTACTTC	CATSRTLDRAETQYF
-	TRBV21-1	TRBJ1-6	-	TGTGCCAGCAGCAAAGAAGGAGCGAGGGGGTTTAATAATTCACCCCTCCACTTT	CASSKEGARGFNNSPLHF
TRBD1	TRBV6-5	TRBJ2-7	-	TGTGCCAGCAGTCCCGGGACAGGGGGCGCGAGGGAGCAGTACTTC	CASSPGTGGAREQYF
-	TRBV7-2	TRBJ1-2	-	TGTGCCAGCAGCCTTAGCGCAGGTGACTATGGCTACACCTTC	CASSLSAGDYGYTF
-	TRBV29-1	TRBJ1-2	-	TGCAGCGTTGATGGGGGGGGTCATGGCTACACCTTC	CSVDGGGHGYTF
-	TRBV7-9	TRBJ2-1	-	TGTGCCAGCAGCCCGTCTTCAGACAGGGAGCAGTTCTTC	CASSPSSDREQFF
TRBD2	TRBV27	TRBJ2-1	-	TGTGCCAGCAGTATCATGACTAGCGGATACAATGAGCAGTTCTTC	CASSIMTSGYNEQFF
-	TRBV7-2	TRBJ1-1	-	TGTGCCAGCAGCTTGTCGGGATTGAACACTGAAGCTTTCTTT	CASSLSGLNTEAFF
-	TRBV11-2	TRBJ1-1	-	TGTGCCAGCAGCTTAGATGTCCCCCAGGGAGGGAACACTGAAGCTTTCTTT	CASSLDVPQGGNTEAFF
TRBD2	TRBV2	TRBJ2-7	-	TGTGCCAGCAGTGAAAGCCTGGGACTAGCGGGACCCTACGAGCAGTACTTC	CASSESLGLAGPYEQYF
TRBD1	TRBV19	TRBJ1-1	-	TGTGCCAGCGGACAGGGAAGTTTCTCGGCTTTCTTT	CASGQGSFSAFF
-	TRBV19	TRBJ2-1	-	TGTGCCAGTAGTATAGATATGCCTAGTAACAATGAGCAGTTCTTC	CASSIDMPSNNEQFF
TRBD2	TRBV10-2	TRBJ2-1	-	TGCGCCAGCAGTGAGCCCCCGGGACTAGCGGGAGTATACAATGAGCAGTTCTTC	CASSEPPGLAGVYNEQFF
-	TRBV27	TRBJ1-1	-	TGTGCCAGCAGTTTAGGGGGGGAGACTGAAGCTTTCTTT	CASSLGGETEAFF
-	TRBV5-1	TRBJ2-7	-	TGCGCCAGCAGTTCCGGGTCCCCTTCCTACGAGCAGTACTTC	CASSSGSPSYEQYF
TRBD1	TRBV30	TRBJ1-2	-	TGTGCCTGGAGCCGGGACAGGGGGTCCCGTGGCTACACCTTC	CAWSRDRGSRGYTF
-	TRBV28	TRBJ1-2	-	TGTGCCAGCAGTTTTTCACTCCTTAACTATGGCTACACCTTC	CASSFSLLNYGYTF
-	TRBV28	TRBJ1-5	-	TGTGCCAGCAGTTTAGGCAGGGAGGGCAATCAGCCCCAGCATTTT	CASSLGREGNQPQHF
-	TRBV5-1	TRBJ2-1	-	TGCGCCAGCAGCTTGGATGGTGGTGGGCTGTCCTACAATGAGCAGTTCTTC	CASSLDGGGLSYNEQFF
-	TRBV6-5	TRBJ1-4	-	TGTGCCAGCAGGGGGACTCTCGGGGAAAAACTGTTTTTT	CASRGTLGEKLFF
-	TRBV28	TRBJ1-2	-	TGTGCCAGCAGTTTAGTAATAGGGGGCTATGGCTACACCTTC	CASSLVIGGYGYTF
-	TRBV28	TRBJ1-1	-	TGTGCCAGCAGTTTGGACTCCGGCACTGAAGCTTTCTTT	CASSLDSGTEAFF
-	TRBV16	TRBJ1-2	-	TGTGCCAGCAGCCAATCAGGGGTAACCTATGGCTACACCTTC	CASSQSGVTYGYTF
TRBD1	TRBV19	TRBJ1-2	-	TGTGCCAGTACCACGGACAGGGATAGAGATGGCTACACCTTC	CASTTDRDRDGYTF
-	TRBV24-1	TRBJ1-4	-	TGTGCCACCAGTCGAGGGGGATTTTCAACTAATGAAAAACTGTTTTTT	CATSRGGFSTNEKLFF
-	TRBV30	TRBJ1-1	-	TGTGCCTGGATCCGTTCGTACACTGAAGCTTTCTTT	CAWIRSYTEAFF
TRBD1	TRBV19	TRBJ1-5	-	TGTGCCAGTAGTGGGGACAGGGGGACTTATCAGCCCCAGCATTTT	CASSGDRGTYQPQHF
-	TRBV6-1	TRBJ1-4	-	TGTGCCAGCAGTGCCCCGGGGAGCGAAAAACTGTTTTTT	CASSAPGSEKLFF
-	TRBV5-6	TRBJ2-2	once	TGTGCCAGCAGCGGGTGGGCGCCTCACACCGGGGAGCTGTTTTTT	CASSGWAPHTGELFF
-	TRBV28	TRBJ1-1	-	TGTGCCAGCAGTTCTCCGAACACTGAAGCTTTCTTT	CASSSPNTEAFF
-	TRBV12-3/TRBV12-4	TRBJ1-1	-	TGTGCCAGCAGTTTAGCGCTAGCCACTGAAGCTTTCTTT	CASSLALATEAFF
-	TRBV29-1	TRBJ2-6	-	TGCAGCGCTCCGGACAGTACAATCTCTGGGGCCAACGTCCTGACTTTC	CSAPDSTISGANVLTF
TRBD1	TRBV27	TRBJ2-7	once	TGTGCCAGCAGTTCGGACAGGTTTGGCGAGCAGTACTTC	CASSSDRFGEQYF
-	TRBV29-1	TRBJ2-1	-	TGCAGCGCCCGAACTAGTTTGGTTGAGCAGTTCTTC	CSARTSLVEQFF
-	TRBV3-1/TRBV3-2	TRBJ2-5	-	TGTGCCAGCAGCCCAAACACAGGAGCGGAGACCCAGTACTTC	CASSPNTGAETQYF
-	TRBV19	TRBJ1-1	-	TGTGCCACCCGGGAGAACACTGAAGCTTTCTTT	CATRENTEAFF
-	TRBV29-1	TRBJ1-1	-	TGCAGCGTTTCAGGGGTGGTGAACACTGAAGCTTTCTTT	CSVSGVVNTEAFF
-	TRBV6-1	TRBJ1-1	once	TGTGCCAGCAGTGAAGTGGGACATATTATGGGCACTGAAGCTTTCTTT	CASSEVGHIMGTEAFF
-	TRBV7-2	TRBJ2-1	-	TGTGCCAGCAGCTTAGGGGGCTCAGGGTACAATGAGCAGTTCTTC	CASSLGGSGYNEQFF
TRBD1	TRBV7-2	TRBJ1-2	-	TGTGCCAGCAGCTTAGACAGGGGGCCACCTAACTATGGCTACACCTTC	CASSLDRGPPNYGYTF
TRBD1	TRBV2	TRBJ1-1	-	TGTGCCAGCAGTAACTCCGACAGGGGGAACACTGAAGCTTTCTTT	CASSNSDRGNTEAFF
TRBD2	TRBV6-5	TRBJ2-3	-	TGTGCCAGCAGAGCGGGAGTCGTGACAGATACGCAGTATTTT	CASRAGVVTDTQYF
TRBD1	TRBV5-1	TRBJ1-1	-	TGCGCCAGCACCAAAAGCGGACAGGGGCCCGCTGAAGCTTTCTTT	CASTKSGQGPAEAFF
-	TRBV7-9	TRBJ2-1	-	TGTGCCAGCAGCTCCTGGCGGGAAGTAAGGGCATACAATGAGCAGTTCTTC	CASSSWREVRAYNEQFF
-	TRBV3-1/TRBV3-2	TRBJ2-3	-	TGTGCCAGCAGTCGCGGAGGAGCGGGCACAGATACGCAGTATTTT	CASSRGGAGTDTQYF
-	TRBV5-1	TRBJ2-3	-	TGCGCCAGCAGCGCGATGCAAGGGGCAGATACGCAGTATTTT	CASSAMQGADTQYF
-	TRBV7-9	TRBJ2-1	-	TGTGCCAGCAGCCCCTCTTTTGCCTACAATGAGCAGTTCTTC	CASSPSFAYNEQFF
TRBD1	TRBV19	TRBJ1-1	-	TGTGCCAGTAGGCCACAGGGGGCAAGTGAAGCTTTCTTT	CASRPQGASEAFF
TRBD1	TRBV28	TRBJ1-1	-	TGTGCCAGCAGTACCGCCGGGACAGGGACTGAAGCTTTCTTT	CASSTAGTGTEAFF
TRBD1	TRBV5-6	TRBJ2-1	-	TGTGCCAGCAGCTCTGGACAGGTTCTTAACAATGAGCAGTTCTTC	CASSSGQVLNNEQFF
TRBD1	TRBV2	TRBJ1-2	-	TGTGCCAGCAATCAACAGGGGGGCTATGGCTACACCTTC	CASNQQGGYGYTF
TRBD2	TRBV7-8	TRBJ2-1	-	TGTGCCAGCAGCTTAGTACTAGCGGGAGTCGACAATGAGCAGTTCTTC	CASSLVLAGVDNEQFF
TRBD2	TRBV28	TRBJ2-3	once	TGTGCCAGCAGTCCCCTGGGAGGGACAGATACGCAGTATTTT	CASSPLGGTDTQYF
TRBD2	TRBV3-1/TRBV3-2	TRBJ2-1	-	TGTGCCAGCAGCCAAGATGCAGCTAGCGGGAGTATGCAGTTCTTC	CASSQDAASGSMQFF
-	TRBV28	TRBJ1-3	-	TGTGCCAGCAGCCCTCAGGGGTTTAGAAACACCATATATTTT	CASSPQGFRNTIYF
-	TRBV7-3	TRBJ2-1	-	TGTGCCAGCAGCATACAGGGCAATGAGCAGTTCTTC	CASSIQGNEQFF
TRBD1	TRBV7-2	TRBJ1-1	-	TGTGCCAGCAGCTTATTGGCAGGGGGCATGTCTTTCTTT	CASSLLAGGMSFF
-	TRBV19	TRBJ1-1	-	TGTGCCAGTAGTATCATCGGGGGCACTGAAGCTTTCTTT	CASSIIGGTEAFF